This is a list of T cell receptor beta chains from one sample in a study of response to subunit inactivated influenza vaccine. MiXCR, applied by TCRdb to the RT-PCR reads, yields one record per CDR3 protein. The sample holds more than 700,000 distinct CDR3 sequences; around 20% are singletons and the top ten take 10%. Source: PBMCs from blood, taken roughly 5 days after vaccination. These receptors were taken from a man aged 50-59 years who received an inactivated influenza vaccine. The CDR3 runs from the conserved cysteine through the conserved F or W. The D gene is left open where the match is weak. The size entry is marked missing in some rows and otherwise reads once, few, many or a size class.

d_call: -; j_call: TRBJ1-2; clone_size: -; v_call: TRBV5-1; cdr3_aa: CASSLTGPEGYTF; cdr3_nt: TGCGCCAGCAGCTTGACAGGGCCTGAGGGCTACACCTTC
d_call: -; j_call: TRBJ2-7; clone_size: few; v_call: TRBV28; cdr3_aa: CASSPAEYEQYF; cdr3_nt: TGTGCCAGCAGCCCTGCGGAGTACGAGCAGTACTTC
d_call: TRBD1; j_call: TRBJ1-5; clone_size: -; v_call: TRBV20-1; cdr3_aa: CSARDAGQVNQPQHF; cdr3_nt: TGCAGTGCTAGAGATGCGGGACAGGTAAATCAGCCCCAGCATTTT
d_call: -; j_call: TRBJ2-7; clone_size: -; v_call: TRBV29-1; cdr3_aa: CSVVREYEQYF; cdr3_nt: TGCAGCGTCGTGAGGGAATACGAGCAGTACTTC
d_call: TRBD2; j_call: TRBJ2-1; clone_size: once; v_call: TRBV10-2; cdr3_aa: CASSGTSGGQYNEQFF; cdr3_nt: TGCGCCAGCAGTGGAACCAGCGGGGGGCAGTACAATGAGCAGTTCTTC
d_call: -; j_call: TRBJ1-1; clone_size: few; v_call: TRBV29-1; cdr3_aa: CSVWAGFTEAFF; cdr3_nt: TGCAGCGTTTGGGCAGGGTTCACTGAAGCTTTCTTT
d_call: -; j_call: TRBJ2-3; clone_size: -; v_call: TRBV6-5; cdr3_aa: CASTLGGTQYF; cdr3_nt: TGTGCCAGCACACTCGGTGGTACGCAGTATTTT
d_call: TRBD1; j_call: TRBJ2-3; clone_size: few; v_call: TRBV29-1; cdr3_aa: CSVGGQGGPDTQYF; cdr3_nt: TGCAGCGTTGGAGGACAGGGGGGTCCAGATACGCAGTATTTT
d_call: TRBD2; j_call: TRBJ2-4; clone_size: few; v_call: TRBV20-1; cdr3_aa: CSARMTSGKPFENIQYF; cdr3_nt: TGCAGTGCTCGCATGACTAGCGGGAAACCTTTTGAGAACATTCAGTACTTC
d_call: TRBD2; j_call: TRBJ2-3; clone_size: -; v_call: TRBV20-1; cdr3_aa: CSARDSGGAFGTQYF; cdr3_nt: TGCAGTGCTAGAGATAGCGGGGGGGCCTTCGGTACGCAGTATTTT
d_call: TRBD2; j_call: TRBJ2-3; clone_size: few; v_call: TRBV9; cdr3_aa: CASSFGLVRDTQYF; cdr3_nt: TGTGCCAGCAGCTTTGGACTAGTTAGGGATACGCAGTATTTT
d_call: -; j_call: TRBJ2-5; clone_size: few; v_call: TRBV29-1; cdr3_aa: CSVEWLQETQYF; cdr3_nt: TGCAGCGTTGAGTGGCTACAAGAGACCCAGTACTTC
d_call: -; j_call: TRBJ1-1; clone_size: few; v_call: TRBV28; cdr3_aa: CASRSFEAFF; cdr3_nt: TGTGCCAGCAGAAGCTTTGAAGCTTTCTTT
d_call: -; j_call: TRBJ2-2; clone_size: few; v_call: TRBV7-2; cdr3_aa: CASSLNAATNTGELFF; cdr3_nt: TGTGCCAGCAGCTTAAACGCAGCTACGAACACCGGGGAGCTGTTTTTT
d_call: TRBD1; j_call: TRBJ1-2; clone_size: many; v_call: TRBV9; cdr3_aa: CASSDTGAMGYGYTF; cdr3_nt: TGTGCCAGCAGCGATACAGGGGCGATGGGCTATGGCTACACCTTC
d_call: -; j_call: TRBJ1-2; clone_size: many; v_call: TRBV6-5; cdr3_aa: CASSYDFQGWDYGYTF; cdr3_nt: TGTGCCAGCAGTTACGACTTCCAGGGTTGGGACTATGGCTACACCTTC
d_call: -; j_call: TRBJ2-7; clone_size: many; v_call: TRBV7-2; cdr3_aa: CASSLVYSVISYEQYF; cdr3_nt: TGTGCCAGCAGCTTAGTTTATAGTGTGATCTCCTACGAGCAGTACTTC
d_call: TRBD2; j_call: TRBJ2-1; clone_size: -; v_call: TRBV5-1; cdr3_aa: CASSLAFLAGAALDEQFF; cdr3_nt: TGCGCCAGCAGCTTGGCCTTCCTAGCGGGAGCCGCCCTCGATGAGCAGTTCTTC
d_call: TRBD1; j_call: TRBJ2-7; clone_size: -; v_call: TRBV4-3; cdr3_aa: CASSQEGGMVSYEQYF; cdr3_nt: TGCGCCAGCAGCCAAGAAGGGGGCATGGTGTCCTACGAGCAGTACTTC
d_call: -; j_call: TRBJ1-6; clone_size: few; v_call: TRBV20-1; cdr3_aa: CSARGPSSPLHF; cdr3_nt: TGCAGTGCTAGGGGGCCTTCCTCACCCCTCCACTTT
d_call: -; j_call: TRBJ1-1; clone_size: -; v_call: TRBV5-1; cdr3_aa: CASSLVFATEAFF; cdr3_nt: TGCGCCAGCAGCTTGGTTTTTGCCACTGAAGCTTTCTTT
d_call: -; j_call: TRBJ2-2; clone_size: -; v_call: TRBV13; cdr3_aa: CASSTQTSTTGELFF; cdr3_nt: TGTGCCAGCAGCACACAGACCTCGACCACCGGGGAGCTGTTTTTT
d_call: TRBD1; j_call: TRBJ1-4; clone_size: -; v_call: TRBV6-2/TRBV6-3; cdr3_aa: CASSYRRPGQLNEKLFF; cdr3_nt: TGTGCCAGCAGTTATCGGCGTCCGGGACAGCTTAATGAAAAACTGTTTTTT
d_call: -; j_call: TRBJ2-2; clone_size: -; v_call: TRBV6-5; cdr3_aa: CASSYSTGTGELFF; cdr3_nt: TGTGCCAGCAGTTACTCGACTGGGACCGGGGAGCTGTTTTTT
d_call: TRBD2; j_call: TRBJ2-1; clone_size: -; v_call: TRBV20-1; cdr3_aa: CSARGRPSGGRKIYNEQFF; cdr3_nt: TGCAGTGCTAGAGGCCGGCCTAGCGGGGGGAGGAAGATTTACAATGAGCAGTTCTTC
d_call: TRBD2; j_call: TRBJ2-3; clone_size: few; v_call: TRBV20-1; cdr3_aa: CSAPRPSGTDTQYF; cdr3_nt: TGCAGTGCCCCTAGGCCTAGCGGAACAGATACGCAGTATTTT
d_call: -; j_call: TRBJ2-1; clone_size: many; v_call: TRBV7-8; cdr3_aa: CASSLAGTNNEQFF; cdr3_nt: TGTGCCAGCAGCTTGGCCGGGACCAACAATGAGCAGTTCTTC
d_call: -; j_call: TRBJ1-4; clone_size: -; v_call: TRBV7-2; cdr3_aa: CASSLENPRGRLFF; cdr3_nt: TGTGCCAGCAGCTTAGAAAACCCTCGGGGTAGACTGTTTTTT
d_call: -; j_call: TRBJ2-3; clone_size: -; v_call: TRBV6-1; cdr3_aa: CATRTGLTDTQYF; cdr3_nt: TGTGCCACCAGAACAGGACTAACAGATACGCAGTATTTT
d_call: -; j_call: TRBJ2-5; clone_size: few; v_call: TRBV25-1; cdr3_aa: CASSPGPEATQYF; cdr3_nt: TGTGCCAGCAGTCCAGGACCCGAGGCGACCCAGTACTTC
d_call: -; j_call: TRBJ2-7; clone_size: few; v_call: TRBV9; cdr3_aa: CASSVDRVGEQYF; cdr3_nt: TGTGCCAGCAGCGTAGACAGGGTTGGAGAGCAGTACTTC
d_call: -; j_call: TRBJ1-2; clone_size: few; v_call: TRBV5-1; cdr3_aa: CASATGTRAGYTF; cdr3_nt: TGCGCCAGCGCAACCGGGACCAGGGCAGGCTACACCTTC
d_call: -; j_call: TRBJ1-2; clone_size: few; v_call: TRBV20-1; cdr3_aa: CSAFNQGDGYTF; cdr3_nt: TGCAGTGCTTTTAACCAGGGAGATGGCTACACCTTC
d_call: -; j_call: TRBJ1-5; clone_size: few; v_call: TRBV7-2; cdr3_aa: CASSLGGTQPQHF; cdr3_nt: TGTGCCAGCAGCTTAGGTGGGACGCAGCCCCAGCATTTT
d_call: TRBD1; j_call: TRBJ1-1; clone_size: many; v_call: TRBV29-1; cdr3_aa: CSAGQGTNTEAFF; cdr3_nt: TGCAGCGCGGGACAGGGAACGAACACTGAAGCTTTCTTT
d_call: -; j_call: TRBJ2-7; clone_size: -; v_call: TRBV7-9; cdr3_aa: CASSKLGSLSSYEQYF; cdr3_nt: TGTGCCAGCAGCAAGCTCGGAAGTTTAAGCTCCTACGAGCAGTACTTC
d_call: TRBD2; j_call: TRBJ2-7; clone_size: few; v_call: TRBV7-2; cdr3_aa: CASSLSSGRYEQYF; cdr3_nt: TGTGCCAGCAGCTTGTCTAGCGGGAGATACGAGCAGTACTTC
d_call: -; j_call: TRBJ2-2; clone_size: many; v_call: TRBV7-2; cdr3_aa: CASEPRPTGELFF; cdr3_nt: TGTGCCAGCGAACCCCGACCCACCGGGGAGCTGTTTTTT
d_call: TRBD2; j_call: TRBJ2-1; clone_size: -; v_call: TRBV2; cdr3_aa: CASRAPLRTRGTYNEQFF; cdr3_nt: TGTGCCAGCAGGGCACCTCTCCGGACTAGAGGGACCTACAATGAGCAGTTCTTC
d_call: TRBD2; j_call: TRBJ2-7; clone_size: few; v_call: TRBV29-1; cdr3_aa: CSVESLAGALYEQYF; cdr3_nt: TGCAGCGTTGAGTCACTAGCGGGAGCTCTCTACGAGCAGTACTTC
d_call: TRBD1; j_call: TRBJ2-7; clone_size: -; v_call: TRBV24-1; cdr3_aa: CATSVAGGTEQYF; cdr3_nt: TGTGCCACCAGTGTAGCAGGGGGAACCGAGCAGTACTTC